These T cell receptor beta chains were read from a single sample in a study of shared T cell receptors in the human thymus. Method: immunoSEQ multiplex PCR; TCRdb's copy keeps in-frame clones and lacks some. The sample holds 500,000 to 750,000 clones, 70% to 90% seen once. These data are also associated with another study on human thymus T cells.

Specimen: thymocytes. The receptors were sampled from a boy under three years old with a congenital heart defect. Each CDR3 is given with its conserved first and last residue. Fields, in order: V gene, J gene, CDR3 protein.

TRBV30,TRBJ2-7,CAWSATSGSANSEQYF
TRBV5-1,TRBJ2-2,CASSRVGGKNTGELFF
TRBV15,TRBJ2-7,CATSRVVHSPYEQYF
TRBV27,TRBJ2-5,CASSFLDRGRETQYF
TRBV5-6,TRBJ2-3,CASSLVPAGEGTDTQYF
TRBV6-1,TRBJ1-1,CASSDLRGTEAFF
TRBV10-2,TRBJ2-1,CASSAVRGLTSYNEQFF
TRBV4-3,TRBJ1-5,CASSQVRDSTHPQHF
TRBV5-5,TRBJ2-7,CASREVGSKPNEQYF
TRBV28,TRBJ2-1,CASIASDHYNEQFF
TRBV27,TRBJ2-1,CASSLRSGGDNEQFF
TRBV10-3,TRBJ2-7,CAISKTGTRPIEFYEQYF
TRBV28,TRBJ1-4,CASSSRGRREKLFF
TRBV7-9,TRBJ2-2,CASSWGPKRENVGAGELFF
TRBV14,TRBJ2-4,CASSPVAVKNIQYF
TRBV5-1,TRBJ2-5,CASSLLGLAEETQYF
TRBV18,TRBJ2-7,CASSPGQSYRDEQYF
TRBV29-1,TRBJ1-1,CSVGQGGNTEAFF
TRBV5-5,TRBJ2-7,CASSLGDRGLYEQYF
TRBV7-9,TRBJ1-2,CASSKGGEGISF
TRBV29-1,TRBJ1-2,CSTTSDGYTF
TRBV10-2,TRBJ1-1,CASKNLGPRNTEAFF
TRBV6-1,TRBJ2-1,CASSERTSGSNEQFF
TRBV4-3,TRBJ1-5,CASSQDLSDRNQPQHF
TRBV13,TRBJ2-3,CASSLRLAGESGTDTQYF
TRBV10-3,TRBJ2-7,CAISESGVTYEQYF
TRBV28,TRBJ2-7,CASRSEVGLGYEQYF
TRBV10-3,TRBJ2-7,CAISGGSSYEQYF
TRBV5-1,TRBJ2-7,CASSLPGGEQYF
TRBV13,TRBJ1-3,CASSLNKGNTIYF
TRBV12-5,TRBJ1-5,CASGTPDRGRDQPQHF
TRBV5-1,TRBJ2-7,CASSLAGGRAYEQYF
TRBV11-3,TRBJ2-2,CASSKRTGPNTGELFF
TRBV6-6,TRBJ2-5,CASSLDRKRDVETQYF
TRBV4-3,TRBJ2-7,CASSPDRGYEQYF
TRBV27,TRBJ2-7,CASSGDREEQYF
TRBV28,TRBJ2-7,CASSPGQGKGSYEQYF
TRBV30,TRBJ2-7,CAWYKRELRDEQYF
TRBV5-1,TRBJ1-2,CASSPTGTGYTF
TRBV11-3,TRBJ2-7,CASSPREGHYYEQYF
TRBV4-3,TRBJ2-3,CASSRPGHGRGSDTQYF
TRBV27,TRBJ2-1,CASSFPGVPLDEQFF
TRBV11-2,TRBJ2-7,CASSLADSDWEEQYF
TRBV7-9,TRBJ2-4,CASSLVRRTSGAKNIQYF
TRBV6-6,TRBJ1-3,CASSYVPGGEGNTIYF
TRBV15,TRBJ2-3,CATSRVPNNQGEGTDTQYF
TRBV12-5,TRBJ2-1,CASGLTAGLPLVYNEQFF
TRBV6-1,TRBJ2-5,CASSEYLGAGGRGETQYF
TRBV7-2,TRBJ2-4,CASSLGLAKNIQYF